Only a few counts were recorded for the clone carrying this TCR beta chain. The target antigen is unknown. This specimen belongs to a study of T cell responses to AZD1222 COVID-19 vaccine. Libraries were prepared by immunoSEQ multiplex PCR; TCRdb keeps only in-frame clonotypes and omits some of them. The table includes roughly 120,000 clones, about 87% detected once. The V and J ends lost 9 bases and 1 base respectively, with 10 bases between them. The germline gives CDR1 SEHNR, CDR2 FQNEAQ (reference sequence). The CDR3 has 14 residues. Study results and limitations: Researchers report vaccine-associated CD4 TCRs spanning spike, with dominance at 160-218 and 743-854. Mostly white British, mostly female donors; authors suggested clonal diversity may be underestimated. In all cases, repertoires were sampled only after the peak T cell response. Only five to seven AZD1222 recipients tested seropositive at baseline.

This TCR derives from an adult in good health. The J gene is TRBJ2-6, the V gene TRBV7-9; D perhaps matches TRBD2 (5 bases). The material was peripheral blood, obtained on day 0 of AZD1222 vaccination. The CDR3 loop is CASGELSGANVLTF. The CDR3 DNA follows: TGTGCCAGTGGGGAGCTGTCTGGGGCCAACGTCCTGACTTTC. The whole variable domain, filled in from reference TRBV7-9 and TRBJ2-6, reads DTGVSQNPRHKITKRGQNVTFRCDPISEHNRLYWYRQTLGQGPEFLTYFQNEAQLEKSRLLSDRFSAERPKGSFSTLEIQRTEQGDSAMYLCASGELSGANVLTFGAGSRLTVL.